This T cell receptor (beta chain) was sequenced in a study of T cells after posttransplantation cyclophosphamide. Study-level results: TRB overlap between skin or GI tissue T cells and blood was limited. Recipient CMV seropositivity and CMV reactivation strongly tracked TRB clonality.

Losses at the gene ends were 1 base for V and 10 bases for J; bases not matched to a gene: 1. The CDR3 contains 13 residues. CDR1 and CDR2 from the germline V gene are MGHRA and YSYEKL. Judged by abundance, this clone is medium-sized. What it binds is not known. Clones were read by immunoSEQ multiplex PCR, and TCRdb kept only the in-frame ones, dropping some. The data show tens of thousands of clones, none appearing only once, with about 1.8% held by the ten largest. Cyclophosphamide on days +3 and +4 followed busulfan-fludarabine conditioning and a marrow graft. The rearrangement links TRBV4-1 to TRBJ1-4, with 9 bases fitting TRBD1. The specimen was PBMCs, collected after allogeneic stem cell transplant with posttransplant cyclophosphamide. The TCR comes from a male patient younger than 30 who received an allogeneic stem cell transplant from a related donor, was CMV-positive, and had no GVHD. Part of the T cell pool may stem from the graft donor. The CDR3 reads CASSQGQGGKLFF. The CDR3 bases are TGCGCCAGCAGCCAAGGACAGGGGGGAAAACTGTTTTTT.